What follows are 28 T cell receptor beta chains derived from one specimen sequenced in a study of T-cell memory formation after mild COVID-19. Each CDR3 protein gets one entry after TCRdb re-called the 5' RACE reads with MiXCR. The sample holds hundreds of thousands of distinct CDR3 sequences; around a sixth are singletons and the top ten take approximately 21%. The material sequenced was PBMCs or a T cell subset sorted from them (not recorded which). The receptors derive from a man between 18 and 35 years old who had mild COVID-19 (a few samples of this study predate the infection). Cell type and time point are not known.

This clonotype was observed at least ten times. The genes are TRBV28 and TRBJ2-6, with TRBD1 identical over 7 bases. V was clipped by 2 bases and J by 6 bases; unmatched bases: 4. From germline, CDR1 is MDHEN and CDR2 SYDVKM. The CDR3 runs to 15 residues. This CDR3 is CASSLTTGSANVLTF. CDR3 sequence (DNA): TGTGCCAGCAGTTTAACGACAGGGTCGGCCAACGTCCTGACTTTC.

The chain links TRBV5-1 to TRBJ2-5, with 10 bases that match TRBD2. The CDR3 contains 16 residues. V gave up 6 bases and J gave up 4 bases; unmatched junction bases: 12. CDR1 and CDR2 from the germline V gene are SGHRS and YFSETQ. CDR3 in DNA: TGCGCCAGCACACCCATGACTAGCGGGTCAGGAGAGACCCAGTACTTC. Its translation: CASTPMTSGSGETQYF.

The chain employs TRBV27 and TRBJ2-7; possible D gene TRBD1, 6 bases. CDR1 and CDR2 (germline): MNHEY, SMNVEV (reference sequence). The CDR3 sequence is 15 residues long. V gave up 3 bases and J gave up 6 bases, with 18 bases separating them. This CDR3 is CASSFRGGVISEQYV. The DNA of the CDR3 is TGTGCCAGCAGTTTTCGAGGGGGTGTAATTAGCGAGCAGTACGTC.

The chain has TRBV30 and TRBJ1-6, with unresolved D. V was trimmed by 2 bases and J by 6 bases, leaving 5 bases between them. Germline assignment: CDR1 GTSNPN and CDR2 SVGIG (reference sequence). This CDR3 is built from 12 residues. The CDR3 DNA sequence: TGTGCCTGGAGTCGATCTAATTCACCCCTCCACTTT. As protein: CAWSRSNSPLHF.

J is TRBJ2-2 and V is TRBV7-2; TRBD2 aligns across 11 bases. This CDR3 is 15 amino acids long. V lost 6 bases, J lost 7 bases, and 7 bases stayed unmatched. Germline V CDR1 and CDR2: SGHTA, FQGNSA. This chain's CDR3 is CASSRSGGAHGELFF. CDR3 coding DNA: TGTGCCAGCAGTCGTAGCGGGGGGGCTCACGGGGAGCTGTTTTTT.

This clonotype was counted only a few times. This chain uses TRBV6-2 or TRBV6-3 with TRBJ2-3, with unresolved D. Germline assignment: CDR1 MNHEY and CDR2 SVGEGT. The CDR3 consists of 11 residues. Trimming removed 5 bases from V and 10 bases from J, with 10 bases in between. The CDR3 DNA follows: TGTGCCAGCAGTCAGAGTGGGGCGCAGTATTTT. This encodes CASSQSGAQYF.

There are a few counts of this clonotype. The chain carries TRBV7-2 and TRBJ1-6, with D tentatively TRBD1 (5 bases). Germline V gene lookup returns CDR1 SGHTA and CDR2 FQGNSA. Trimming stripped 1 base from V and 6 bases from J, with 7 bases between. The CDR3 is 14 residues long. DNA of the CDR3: TGTGCCAGCAGCTTAGGAGGGGCTAATTCACCCCTCCACTTT. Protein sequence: CASSLGGANSPLHF.

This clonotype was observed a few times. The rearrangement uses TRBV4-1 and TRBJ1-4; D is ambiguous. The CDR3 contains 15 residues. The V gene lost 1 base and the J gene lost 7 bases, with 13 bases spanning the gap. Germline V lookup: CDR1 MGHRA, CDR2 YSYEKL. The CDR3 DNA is TGCGCCAGCAGCCAAGGACTCATGGGCATTGAAAAACTGTTTTTT. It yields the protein CASSQGLMGIEKLFF.

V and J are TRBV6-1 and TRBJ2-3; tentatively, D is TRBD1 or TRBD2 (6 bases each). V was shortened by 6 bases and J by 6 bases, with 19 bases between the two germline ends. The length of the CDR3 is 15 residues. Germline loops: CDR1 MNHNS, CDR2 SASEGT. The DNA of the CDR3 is TGTGCCAGCAGCCCAAAGGGGGGCGGTAAGGATACGCAGTATTTT. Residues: CASSPKGGGKDTQYF.

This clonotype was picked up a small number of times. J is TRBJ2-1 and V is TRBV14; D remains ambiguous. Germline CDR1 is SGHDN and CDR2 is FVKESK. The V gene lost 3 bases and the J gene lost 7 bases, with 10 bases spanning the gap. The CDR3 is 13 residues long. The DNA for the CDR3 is TGTGCCAGCAGCCATTCCCTGGGGAATGAGCAGTTCTTC. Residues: CASSHSLGNEQFF.

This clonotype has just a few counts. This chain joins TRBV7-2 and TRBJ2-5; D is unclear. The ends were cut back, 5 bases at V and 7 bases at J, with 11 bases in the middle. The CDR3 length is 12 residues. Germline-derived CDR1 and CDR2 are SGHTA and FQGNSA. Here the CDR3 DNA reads TGTGCCAGCAGCCCCAGTCGGGTGACCCAGTACTTC. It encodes CASSPSRVTQYF. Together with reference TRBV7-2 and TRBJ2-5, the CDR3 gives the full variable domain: GAGVSQSPSNKVTEKGKDVELRCDPISGHTALYWYRQSLGQGLEFLIYFQGNSAPDKSGLPSDRFSAERTGGSVSTLTIQRTQQEDSAVYLCASSPSRVTQYFGPGTRLLVL.

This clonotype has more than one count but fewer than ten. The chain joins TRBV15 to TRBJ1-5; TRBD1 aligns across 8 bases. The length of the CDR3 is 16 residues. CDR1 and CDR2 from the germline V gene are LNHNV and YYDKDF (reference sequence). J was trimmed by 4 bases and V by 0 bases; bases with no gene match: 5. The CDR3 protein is CATSRDPGQANQPQHF. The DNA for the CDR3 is TGTGCCACCAGCAGAGATCCGGGACAGGCTAATCAGCCCCAGCATTTT.

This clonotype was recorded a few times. This CDR3 reads CASSLDRIRAMIDTF. The CDR3 nucleotides read TGTGCCAGCAGCTTAGACCGAATTCGGGCTATGATCGACACCTTC. This chain links TRBV7-9 with TRBJ1-2; D remains ambiguous. The CDR3 extends over 15 amino acids. The V and J ends lost 1 base and 12 bases respectively, with 21 bases between them. CDR1 and CDR2 (germline): SEHNR, FQNEAQ (reference sequence).

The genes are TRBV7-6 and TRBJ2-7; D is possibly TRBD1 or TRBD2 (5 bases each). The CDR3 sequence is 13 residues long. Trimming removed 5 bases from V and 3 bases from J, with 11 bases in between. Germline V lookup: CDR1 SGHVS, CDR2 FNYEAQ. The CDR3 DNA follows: TGTGCCAGCAGCACCGGGACCATCTACGAGCAGTACTTC. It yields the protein CASSTGTIYEQYF.

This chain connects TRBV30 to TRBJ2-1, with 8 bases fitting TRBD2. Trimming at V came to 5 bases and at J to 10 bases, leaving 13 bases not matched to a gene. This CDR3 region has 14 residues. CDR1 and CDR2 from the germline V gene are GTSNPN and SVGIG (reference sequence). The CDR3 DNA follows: TGTGCCTGGGAGCGGGGGCCGGGGTTTTCCGAGCAGTTCTTC. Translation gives CAWERGPGFSEQFF.

CDR3 nucleotide sequence: TGCGCCAGCAGCCAAGTAGGACAGGGGGCTGGCGTTCGGCCCCAGCATTTT. It encodes CASSQVGQGAGVRPQHF. The chain recombines TRBV4-1 with TRBJ1-5; 11 bases map to TRBD1. The CDR3 covers 17 residues. V dropped 1 base and J dropped 9; count of bases not matched to a gene: 11. Germline CDR1 reads MGHRA; CDR2 reads YSYEKL.

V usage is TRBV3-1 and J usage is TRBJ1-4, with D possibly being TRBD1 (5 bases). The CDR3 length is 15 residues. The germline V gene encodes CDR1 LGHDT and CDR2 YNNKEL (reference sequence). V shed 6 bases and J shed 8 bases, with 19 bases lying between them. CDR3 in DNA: TGTGCCAGCAGGCGAAGACAGACAGTCGCCGAAAAACTGTTTTTT. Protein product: CASRRRQTVAEKLFF.

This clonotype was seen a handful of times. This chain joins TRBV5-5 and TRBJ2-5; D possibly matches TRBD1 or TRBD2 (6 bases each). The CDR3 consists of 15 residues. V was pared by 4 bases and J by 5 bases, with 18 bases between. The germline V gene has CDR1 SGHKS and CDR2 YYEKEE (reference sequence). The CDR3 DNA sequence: TGTGCCAGCAGCCTTGACGCAAGGGGGGCTGAGACCCAGTACTTC. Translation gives CASSLDARGAETQYF.

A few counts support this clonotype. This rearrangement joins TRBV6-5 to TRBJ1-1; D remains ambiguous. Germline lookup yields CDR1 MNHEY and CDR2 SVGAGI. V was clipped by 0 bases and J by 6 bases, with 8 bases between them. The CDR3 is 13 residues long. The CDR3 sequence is CASSYSASSEAFF. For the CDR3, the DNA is TGTGCCAGCAGTTACTCGGCCAGCTCTGAAGCTTTCTTT.

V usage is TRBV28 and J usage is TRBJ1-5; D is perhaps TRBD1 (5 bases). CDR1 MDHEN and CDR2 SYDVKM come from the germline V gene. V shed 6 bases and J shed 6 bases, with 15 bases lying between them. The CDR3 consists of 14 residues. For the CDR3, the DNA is TGTGCCAGCAGAAATGAAAGGGGAGGTCAGCCCCAGCATTTT. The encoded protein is CASRNERGGQPQHF.

CDR3 nucleotides: TGTGCCAGCAGCTTAGCGGGCAGGGCGTTATCCGTCTATGGCTACACCTTC. It specifies CASSLAGRALSVYGYTF. The J gene is TRBJ1-2, the V gene TRBV7-2; maybe TRBD1 (5 bases). Germline V gene lookup returns CDR1 SGHTA and CDR2 FQGNSA. V was pared by 0 bases and J by 4 bases, with 18 bases between. There are 17 residues in the CDR3.

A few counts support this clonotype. The CDR3 spells CASSPAGTPYNEQFF. The CDR3, as DNA: TGTGCCAGCAGCCCCGCCGGGACTCCCTACAATGAGCAGTTCTTC. This rearrangement joins TRBV7-6 to TRBJ2-1; a possible D gene is TRBD2 (6 bases). Per germline, CDR1 SGHVS and CDR2 FNYEAQ. Trimming removed 5 bases at V and 2 bases at J, with 13 bases between. The length of the CDR3 is 15 residues.

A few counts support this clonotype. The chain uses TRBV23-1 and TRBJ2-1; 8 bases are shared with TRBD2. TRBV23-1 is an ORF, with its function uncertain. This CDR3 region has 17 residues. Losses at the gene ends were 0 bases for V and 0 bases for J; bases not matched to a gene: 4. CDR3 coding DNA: TGCGCCAGCAGTCAATCCCCCGGGACTAGCTCCTACAATGAGCAGTTCTTC. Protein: CASSQSPGTSSYNEQFF.

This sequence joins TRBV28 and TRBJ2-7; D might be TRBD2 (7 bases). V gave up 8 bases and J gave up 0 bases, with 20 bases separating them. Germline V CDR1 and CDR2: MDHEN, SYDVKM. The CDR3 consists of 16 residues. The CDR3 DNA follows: TGTGCCAGCCAACAGGCCGACGGGGGGCTCTCCTACGAGCAGTACGTC. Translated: CASQQADGGLSYEQYV.

CDR3 region: CASSEESLRLGYNEQFF. In DNA form, the CDR3 reads TGTGCCAGCAGTGAAGAGTCCTTGCGTTTAGGGTACAATGAGCAGTTCTTC. The J gene is TRBJ2-1, the V gene TRBV2; D uncertain. Germline values: CDR1 SNHLY, CDR2 FYNNEI. V was trimmed by 1 base and J by 4 bases, leaving 17 bases between them. This CDR3 has 17 amino acids.

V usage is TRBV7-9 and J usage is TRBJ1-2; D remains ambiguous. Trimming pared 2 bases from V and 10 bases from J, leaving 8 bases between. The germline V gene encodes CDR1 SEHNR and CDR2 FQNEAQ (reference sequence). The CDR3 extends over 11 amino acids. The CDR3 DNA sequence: TGTGCCAGCAGCTTAACAGCGCCCTACACCTTC. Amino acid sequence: CASSLTAPYTF.

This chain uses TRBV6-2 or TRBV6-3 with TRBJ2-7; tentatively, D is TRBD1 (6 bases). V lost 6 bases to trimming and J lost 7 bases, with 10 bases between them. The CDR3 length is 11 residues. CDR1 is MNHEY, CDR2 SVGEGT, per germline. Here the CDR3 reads CASSRGQEQYV. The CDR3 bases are TGTGCCAGCAGCCGGGGACAAGAGCAGTACGTC.

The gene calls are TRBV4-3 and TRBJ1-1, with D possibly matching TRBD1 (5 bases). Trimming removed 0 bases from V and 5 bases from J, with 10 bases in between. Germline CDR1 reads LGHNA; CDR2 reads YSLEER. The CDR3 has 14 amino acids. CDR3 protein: CASSQDGGWTEAFF. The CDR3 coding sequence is TGCGCCAGCAGCCAAGATGGGGGGTGGACTGAAGCTTTCTTT.